Below, one TCR beta chain is given with its context. Its matching antigen is unknown. TCRdb keeps only in-frame clones here, not all; method: immunoSEQ multiplex PCR. The sample contains fewer than 150,000 clones, about 88% of which appear only once. Germline V gene sequence: CDR1 SNHLY, CDR2 FYNNEI. The V end lost 3 bases, the J end lost 7 bases, and 10 bases lay between the germline ends. CDR3 length equals 13 residues. This sample is drawn from a study of T cell responses to AZD1222 COVID-19 vaccine. For the study at large: Second-dose intervals near 4 or 12 weeks were combined.

Whole-study findings and limits: Only after the peak T cell response were repertoires sampled. Two AZD1222 doses significantly raised spike-specific TCR breadth and depth over controls.

The chain employs TRBV2 and TRBJ2-1; D possibly uses TRBD1 or TRBD2 (5 bases each). The TCR originated in an adult in good health. The source was peripheral blood, collected on day 0 of AZD1222 vaccination. The CDR3, as DNA: TGTGCCAGCAGTGAGAGGGGTTGGAATGAGCAGTTCTTC. This gives the protein CASSERGWNEQFF.